A selection of T cell receptor beta chains follows, all from one sample in a study of lymphopenia after photon versus proton radiotherapy. Assay: immunoSEQ multiplex PCR; the TCRdb copy retains only in-frame clones and omits some. The sample holds approximately 21,000 clones; 85% are singletons and the top ten take about 17%. The sequencing used peripheral blood, collected from a patient treated with photon-based radiotherapy. The origin of the receptors is a man aged 60 to 69 with pancreatic cancer. The CDR3 runs from the conserved cysteine through the conserved F or W. Each record gives: D gene, clone size, J gene, V gene, CDR3 protein, CDR3 DNA. The D gene is left open where the match is weak. A clone size is listed for some rows: how often the clone was seen (once, few, many), or a class if it is expanded.

>.|.|TRBJ1-1|TRBV6-1
CASSEFPGKAFF
TGTGCCAGCAGTGAATTCCCAGGGAAGGCTTTCTTT
>TRBD1|few|TRBJ1-2|TRBV9
CASHRTGAWAGREGYTF
TGTGCCAGCCATAGGACAGGGGCGTGGGCAGGCCGGGAAGGCTACACCTTC
>.|.|TRBJ1-1|TRBV7-2
CASSRTFAGNTEAFF
TGTGCCAGCAGCCGGACCTTTGCGGGGAACACTGAAGCTTTCTTT
>TRBD1|.|TRBJ2-3|TRBV5-5
CASSQGQGRDTQYF
TGTGCCAGCAGCCAGGGACAGGGGAGGGATACGCAGTATTTT
>.|.|TRBJ1-2|TRBV2
CASSEKVFADGYTF
TGTGCCAGCAGTGAGAAGGTTTTCGCCGATGGCTACACCTTC
>TRBD2|.|TRBJ2-3|TRBV18
CASSPTSGGSDTQYF
TGTGCCAGCTCACCAACCAGCGGGGGGTCTGATACGCAGTATTTT
>.|.|TRBJ1-3|TRBV7-6
CASSLEWASGNTIYF
TGTGCCAGCAGCTTAGAATGGGCTTCTGGAAACACCATATATTTT
>TRBD2|.|TRBJ2-3|TRBV19
CATRRSSGRLDTQYF
TGTGCCACCCGACGGTCTAGCGGGAGGTTAGATACGCAGTATTTT
>.|.|TRBJ1-1|TRBV6-1
CASSVRQLNTEAFF
TGTGCCAGCAGTGTGCGACAGTTGAACACTGAAGCTTTCTTT
>.|.|TRBJ2-7|TRBV29-1
CSVQLPLQQYF
TGCAGCGTCCAGTTGCCCCTACAGCAGTACTTC
>.|few|TRBJ1-1|TRBV9
CASSAANRDGTEAFF
TGTGCCAGCAGCGCCGCTAACAGGGACGGCACTGAAGCTTTCTTT
>.|.|TRBJ2-5|TRBV4-2
CASSHPVSSEGEETQYF
TGTGCCAGCAGCCATCCCGTTAGTTCCGAGGGTGAAGAGACCCAGTACTTC
>TRBD1|.|TRBJ2-6|TRBV5-4
CASSSGRDRSSGANVLTF
TGTGCCAGCAGCTCGGGGCGGGACAGGAGCTCTGGGGCCAACGTCCTGACTTTC
>.|.|TRBJ2-7|TRBV7-8
CASSSTVSSYEQYF
TGTGCCAGCAGCTCGACGGTGAGCTCCTACGAGCAGTACTTC
>.|.|TRBJ1-1|TRBV7-9
CASSATGHRNTEAFF
TGTGCCAGCAGCGCGACCGGTCATCGGAACACTGAAGCTTTCTTT
>TRBD2|.|TRBJ2-7|TRBV5-1
CASSEGTTSAAYEQYF
TGCGCCAGCAGCGAGGGCACTACTAGCGCCGCCTACGAGCAGTACTTC
>.|.|TRBJ1-6|TRBV6-5
CASGYGGGGYSPLHF
TGTGCCAGTGGTTACGGGGGGGGCGGGTATTCACCCCTCCACTTT
>.|.|TRBJ1-1|TRBV28
CASRGDSDMNTEAFF
TGTGCCAGCAGGGGTGACAGCGACATGAACACTGAAGCTTTCTTT
>.|.|TRBJ1-1|TRBV5-6
CASSLYTEAFF
TGTGCCAGCTCTCTGTACACTGAAGCTTTCTTT
>.|.|TRBJ1-3|TRBV6-1
CASSEEPGNTIYF
TGTGCCAGCAGTGAAGAACCAGGAAACACCATATATTTT
>.|few|TRBJ2-1|TRBV7-8
CASSLDPEIGEQFF
TGTGCCAGCAGCTTAGATCCCGAAATTGGTGAGCAGTTCTTC
>.|.|TRBJ1-5|TRBV18
CASSPGTPNNQPQHF
TGTGCCAGCTCACCTGGGACTCCAAACAATCAGCCCCAGCATTTT
>TRBD2|.|TRBJ2-1|TRBV7-3
CASSSNSLAGGPYEQFF
TGTGCCAGCAGCTCTAACTCACTAGCGGGGGGGCCCTATGAGCAGTTCTTC
>TRBD1|.|TRBJ2-7|TRBV18
CASSPTLDRVYEQYF
TGTGCCAGCTCACCAACACTGGACAGGGTCTACGAGCAGTACTTC
>.|once|TRBJ1-5|TRBV13
CASSSGRVGQPQHF
TGTGCCAGCAGCTCCGGGAGGGTCGGACAGCCCCAGCATTTT
>TRBD1|.|TRBJ1-2|TRBV7-2
CASSPGQGYGYTF
TGTGCCAGCAGCCCGGGACAGGGATATGGCTACACCTTC
>.|.|TRBJ2-5|TRBV7-9
CASSLNRGIRETQYF
TGTGCCAGCAGCTTAAATAGGGGGATCCGGGAGACCCAGTACTTC
>TRBD1|.|TRBJ1-4|TRBV5-8
CASSLDRGNEKLFF
TGTGCCAGCAGCCTGGACAGGGGAAATGAAAAACTGTTTTTT
>.|.|TRBJ1-1|TRBV11-2
CATLVSGFAEAFF
TGTGCCACTCTAGTCTCGGGGTTCGCTGAAGCTTTCTTT
>.|.|TRBJ1-1|TRBV30
CAWKKQPNTEAFF
TGTGCCTGGAAGAAGCAGCCAAACACTGAAGCTTTCTTT
>.|once|TRBJ1-4|TRBV5-1
CASSLGDRTNEKLFF
TGCGCCAGCAGCTTGGGTGACAGGACTAATGAAAAACTGTTTTTT
>TRBD1|.|TRBJ1-2|TRBV5-1
CASSVGQGDGYTF
TGCGCCAGCAGCGTAGGACAGGGTGATGGCTACACCTTC
>TRBD1|.|TRBJ2-3|TRBV7-2
CASRSGGTGTDTQYF
TGTGCCAGCAGGTCTGGCGGGACAGGGACAGATACGCAGTATTTT
>.|.|TRBJ1-2|TRBV6-5
CASREGGPNYGYTF
TGTGCCAGCAGGGAGGGCGGGCCTAACTATGGCTACACCTTC
>.|.|TRBJ2-7|TRBV6-1
CASSLQVHYEQYF
TGTGCCAGCAGTTTACAGGTCCACTACGAGCAGTACTTC
>.|few|TRBJ1-3|TRBV2
CASGGNTIYF
TGTGCCAGTGGAGGAAACACCATATATTTT
>.|.|TRBJ2-7|TRBV6-5
CASSPLASTYEQYF
TGTGCCAGCAGTCCCCTAGCAAGCACCTACGAGCAGTACTTC
>TRBD1|.|TRBJ2-1|TRBV7-2
CASSWGQSGVSYNEQFF
TGTGCCAGCAGCTGGGGACAGTCAGGGGTCTCCTACAATGAGCAGTTCTTC
>.|.|TRBJ1-2|TRBV14
CASSQDLGSVGGYTF
TGTGCCAGCAGCCAAGATCTGGGCTCGGTTGGTGGCTACACCTTC
>.|.|TRBJ2-7|TRBV10-3
CAIKTDLYEQYF
TGTGCCATCAAAACAGACTTGTACGAGCAGTACTTC
>.|few|TRBJ2-7|TRBV19
CASSFDISYEQYF
TGTGCCAGTAGTTTCGACATCTCCTACGAGCAGTACTTC
>.|few|TRBJ1-1|TRBV7-9
CASSLSGNTEAFF
TGTGCCAGCAGCTTATCTGGGAATACTGAAGCTTTCTTT
>.|.|TRBJ1-1|TRBV14
CASSLYTGHLNTEAFF
TGTGCCAGCAGCCTTTACACGGGACATTTGAACACTGAAGCTTTCTTT
>TRBD1|.|TRBJ2-6|TRBV7-2
CASSLAGTGGFSGANVLTF
TGTGCCAGCAGCTTAGCCGGGACAGGGGGCTTCTCTGGGGCCAACGTCCTGACTTTC
>.|.|TRBJ2-7|TRBV21-1
CASSNGQPYEQYF
TGTGCCAGCAGCAACGGACAGCCCTACGAGCAGTACTTC
>.|.|TRBJ2-3|TRBV30
CAWSSGTGTDTQYF
TGTGCCTGGAGTTCGGGTACAGGGACAGATACGCAGTATTTT
>.|.|TRBJ1-5|TRBV10-3
CATWEAEDSNQPQHF
TGTGCCACCTGGGAGGCGGAAGATAGCAATCAGCCCCAGCATTTT